This T cell receptor beta chain appears in the sequencing data of a study of T cell responses to AZD1222 COVID-19 vaccine. General observations from the study: Spike-specific TCR breadth and depth both grew after two AZD1222 doses.

As for this clone: Its antigen is unidentified.

The CDR3 has 13 amino acids. V gave up 3 bases and J gave up 4 bases, with 10 bases separating them. Germline assignment: CDR1 WSHSY and CDR2 SAAADI. Data came from immunoSEQ multiplex PCR; TCRdb stores just in-frame clones and leaves some out. The profile shows more than 150,000 clones, more than 85% of them singletons. The chain has TRBV10-2 and TRBJ2-7; D call uncertain. Sequencing was performed on peripheral blood, taken on day 0 of AZD1222 vaccination. The sequence was obtained from an adult in good health. The CDR3 region is CASSEALRYEQYF. Written as DNA, the CDR3 is TGCGCCAGCAGTGAAGCCCTCAGGTACGAGCAGTACTTC.